This T cell receptor (beta chain) comes out of a study of OX40 agonist ivuxolimab in advanced cancers. On the study more broadly: Patients got intravenous ivuxolimab at 0.01 to 10 mg/kg every 2 weeks.

Looked up from germline, CDR1 is LNHDA and CDR2 is SQIVND (reference sequence). Between the trimmed V and J ends, which lost 3 bases and 10 bases, there was a span of 10 bases. The CDR3 consists of 12 residues. Data came from immunoSEQ multiplex PCR; TCRdb stores just in-frame clones and leaves some out. The table lists approximately 25,000 clones, around 86% of them singletons. Blood specimens came from baseline, cycle 4 day 1, and cycle 7 day 1. Sequencing was performed on CD4+ or CD8+ T cells sorted from blood, taken in a trial of the OX40 agonist ivuxolimab. The genes are TRBV19 and TRBJ2-1; D gene unclear. The clonotype comes from an adult with an advanced solid tumor such as melanoma, head and neck, liver or kidney cancer. CDR3 in amino acids: CASSMGSWEQFF. The CDR3 DNA is TGTGCCAGTAGTATGGGTTCGTGGGAGCAGTTCTTC.